This T cell receptor (beta chain) was captured by sequencing in a study of CD8+ T cells in alopecia areata. Treatment specified: oral pan-JAK inhibitor, 5-10 mg twice daily. Extraction and reverse transcription of RNA yielded cDNA as the sequencing template. Assay used: immunoSEQ multiplex PCR; TCRdb lists only in-frame clones, some missing. The sample consists of 200,000 to 250,000 clones, roughly 66% of them appearing once. Study results and caveats: Scalp clonality, along with expanded CD8+ clones among the top 100, was significantly decreased by tofacitinib.

In regard to this clone: No antigen is known for it.

There are 13 residues in the CDR3. V was shortened by 6 bases and J by 2 bases, with 13 bases between the two germline ends. Germline CDR1 reads SQVTM; CDR2 reads ANQGSEA. The chain combines TRBV29-1 with TRBJ1-2, with a tentative D call TRBD1 (5 bases). Sample: CD4+ T cells sorted from blood, taken at week 44, from a patient treated with tofacitinib. This clonotype was sampled from a human donor with alopecia areata. DNA of the CDR3: TGCAGCGTAGGGGACCTACTCAACTATGGCTACACCTTC. It encodes CSVGDLLNYGYTF.